One TCR beta chain is described in this entry. The antigen it binds to is not known. Base qualities are not recorded, but no much larger clone differs from it by a single base. These data belong to a study of blood T cell repertoires in COVID-19 (dated by TCRdb to 2018 to 2021). The study in broad terms: Samples from collaborators originated in the United States, Italy and Spain and spanned both the acute and convalescent phases of COVID-19. The repertoires were released in a freely available public database meant as a resource for research on the immune response to SARS-CoV-2. The samples were drawn from two sources: the first 160 participants of the ongoing ImmuneRACE study, and fewer than 1,500 subjects contributed by 6 global collaborators. The material from the prospective study consisted of cDNA or gDNA derived from T cells, B-cell-depleted T cells, or PBMCs. Subjects who had been exposed to COVID-19, were actively infected with it, or had recovered from it provided the deeply sampled blood TCRbeta repertoires that made up the dataset. Where available, HLA class I and class II types were taken from metadata supplied by the sample provider and were not determined by assay-based typing. Sample metadata almost always included a de-identified subject ID, COVID-19 status, age in years and sex. Results and caveats for the whole study, not just this receptor: Clinical and demographic metadata were provided uncurated, with the amount varying by source and participant.

Whole blood was collected in K2EDTA tubes by collaborating institutions according to the institutions' own protocols. For TCRbeta analysis, collaborator samples were shipped as frozen whole blood, as isolated PBMCs, or as DNA extracted from either sample type. Compared with germline, V lacks 4 bases and J lacks 0 bases; bases without a gene match: 12. CDR1 and CDR2, looked up from the germline V gene, are SGHTA and FQGNSA. The CDR3, cysteine through phenylalanine, is 18 amino acids long. The DNA shown is the 54-base CDR3, in frame from base 1. The immunoSEQ Assay, a bias-controlled multiplex PCR, was used to amplify TCRbeta CDR3 regions from genomic DNA. For the original study's pipeline: Nucleated cell counts per sample were estimated from amplification of reference gene primers within the assay. To quantify the absolute abundance of each unique TCRbeta CDR3 rearrangement, sequence reads were collapsed and filtered. Productive Simpson clonality was computed per sample as the square root of Simpson's diversity index over productive rearrangements. TCRdb re-hosts the immuneACCESS table, in-frame sequences only. Its copies lack some clones; in the studies checked, an unresolved V gene accounts for under half of them, and the cause for the rest is not known. That table gives V, J and clone size, and the DNA gave D and trimming. The table for this sample lists fewer than 60,000 clones; more than 70% of them were counted only once. Around 6% of the sample comes from the top ten.

This chain joins TRBV7-2 to TRBJ2-3, and 8 junctional nucleotides match TRBD2. The sample consisted of peripheral blood. The clonotype originates from a man in his 60s with acute or convalescent COVID-19. The sequenced DNA is TGTGCCAGCAGCTCCGACCACTTGAGCGGGGGTAGCACAGATACGCAGTATTTT. It codes for CASSSDHLSGGSTDTQYF.